The T cell receptor beta chain described here comes from a study of blood T cell repertoires in COVID-19. The CDR3 totals 11 residues. Germline lookup yields CDR1 MDHEN and CDR2 SYDVKM. Between the trimmed V and J ends, which lost 6 bases and 5 bases, there was a span of 5 bases. Assay used: immunoSEQ multiplex PCR; TCRdb lists only in-frame clones, some missing. The data show hundreds of thousands of clones, roughly 89% seen once. This receptor was obtained from a woman aged 40 to 50 who had recovered from COVID-19. The sequencing sample was made of PBMCs or T cells enriched from blood (not recorded which). The chain joins TRBV28 to TRBJ1-5; D not certain. CDR3 sequence reads: CASSSDQPQHF. The CDR3 DNA is TGTGCCAGCAGCTCTGATCAGCCCCAGCATTTT.